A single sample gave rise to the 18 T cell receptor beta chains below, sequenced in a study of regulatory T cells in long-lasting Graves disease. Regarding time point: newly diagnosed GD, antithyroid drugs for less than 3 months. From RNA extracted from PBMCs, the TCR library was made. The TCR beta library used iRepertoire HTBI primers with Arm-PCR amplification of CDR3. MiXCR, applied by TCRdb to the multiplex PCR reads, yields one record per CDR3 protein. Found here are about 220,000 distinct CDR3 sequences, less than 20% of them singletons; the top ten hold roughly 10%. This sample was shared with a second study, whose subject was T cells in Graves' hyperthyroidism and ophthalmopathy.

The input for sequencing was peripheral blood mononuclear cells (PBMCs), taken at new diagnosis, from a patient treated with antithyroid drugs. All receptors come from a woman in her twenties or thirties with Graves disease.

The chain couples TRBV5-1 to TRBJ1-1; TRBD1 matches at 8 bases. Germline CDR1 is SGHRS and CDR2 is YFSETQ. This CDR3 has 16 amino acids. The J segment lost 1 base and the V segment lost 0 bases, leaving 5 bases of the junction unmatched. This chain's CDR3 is CASSLGQGAGNTEAFF. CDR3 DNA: TGCGCCAGCAGCTTGGGGCAGGGGGCCGGGAACACTGAAGCTTTCTTT.

The CDR3 sequence is CASSQGWGQGFYNEQFF. The CDR3 nucleotides read TGTGCCAGCAGCCAAGGATGGGGACAGGGTTTCTACAATGAGCAGTTCTTC. The chain is built from TRBV14 and TRBJ2-1; TRBD1 matches at 9 bases. The J segment lost 3 bases and the V segment lost 1 base, leaving 7 bases of the junction unmatched. Germline V gives CDR1 SGHDN, CDR2 FVKESK. This CDR3 has 17 amino acids.

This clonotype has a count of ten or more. The CDR3 sequence: CASSQAGEANEQFF. CDR3 sequence (DNA): TGCGCCAGCAGCCAGGCGGGAGAAGCCAATGAGCAGTTCTTC. V gene TRBV4-1 combines with J gene TRBJ2-1; TRBD2 agrees at 7 bases. Germline V gene data show CDR1 as MGHRA and CDR2 as YSYEKL. CDR3 length: 14 residues. Trimming took 3 bases from V and 6 from J; bases not matched to a gene: 5.

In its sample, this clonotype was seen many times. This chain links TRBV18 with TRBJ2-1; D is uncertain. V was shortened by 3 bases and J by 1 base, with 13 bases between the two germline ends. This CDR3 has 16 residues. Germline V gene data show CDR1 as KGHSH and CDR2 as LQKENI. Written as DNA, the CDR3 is TGTGCCAGCTCACCGGAAAAAAGCAGTTCCTACAATGAGCAGTTCTTC. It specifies CASSPEKSSSYNEQFF.

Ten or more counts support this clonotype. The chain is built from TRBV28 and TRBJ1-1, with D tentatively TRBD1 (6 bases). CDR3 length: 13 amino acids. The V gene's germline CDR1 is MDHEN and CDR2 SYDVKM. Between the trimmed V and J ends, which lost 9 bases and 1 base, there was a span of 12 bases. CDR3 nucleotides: TGTGCCAGTAAAAGAGGGGGGAACACTGAAGCTTTCTTT. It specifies CASKRGGNTEAFF.

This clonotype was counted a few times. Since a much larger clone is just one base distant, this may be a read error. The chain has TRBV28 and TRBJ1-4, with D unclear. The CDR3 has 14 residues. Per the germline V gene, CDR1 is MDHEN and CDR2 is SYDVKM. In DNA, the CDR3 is TGTGCCAGCAGTGGCGGAGGCTCTGGGGAAAAACTGCTTTTT. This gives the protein CASSGGGSGEKLLF.

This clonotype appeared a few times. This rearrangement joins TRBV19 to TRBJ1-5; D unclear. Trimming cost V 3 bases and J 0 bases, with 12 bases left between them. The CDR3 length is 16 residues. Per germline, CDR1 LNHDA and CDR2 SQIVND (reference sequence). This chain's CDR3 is CASSIPSQYSNQPQHF. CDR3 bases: TGTGCCAGTAGTATCCCCTCCCAATATAGCAATCAGCCCCAGCATTTT. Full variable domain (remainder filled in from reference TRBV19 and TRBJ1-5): DGGITQSPKYLFRKEGQNVTLSCEQNLNHDAMYWYRQDPGQGLRLIYYSQIVNDFQKGDIAEGYSVSREKKESFPLTVTSAQKNPTAFYLCASSIPSQYSNQPQHFGDGTRLSIL.

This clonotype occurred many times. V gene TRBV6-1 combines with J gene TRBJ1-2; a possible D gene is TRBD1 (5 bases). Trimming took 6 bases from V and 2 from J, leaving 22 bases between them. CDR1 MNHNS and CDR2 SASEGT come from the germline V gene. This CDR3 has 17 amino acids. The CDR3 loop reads CASSKLLPQEINYGYTF. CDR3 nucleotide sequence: TGTGCCAGCAGCAAGCTCCTTCCACAGGAGATCAACTATGGCTACACCTTC.

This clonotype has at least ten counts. Written as DNA, the CDR3 is TGTGCCAGCAGCTTAGTTGGGACAGGGTCCACCGGGGAGCTGTTTTTT. This translates into CASSLVGTGSTGELFF. The J gene is TRBJ2-2, the V gene TRBV7-8; 9 bases line up with TRBD1. Germline lookup yields CDR1 SGHVS and CDR2 FQNEAQ. The V segment lost 1 base and the J segment 4 bases; nucleotides outside the gene matches: 4. The CDR3 extends over 16 amino acids. Combining the CDR3 with reference TRBV7-8 and TRBJ2-2 gives the whole variable domain GAGVSQSPRYKVAKRGQDVALRCDPISGHVSLFWYQQALGQGPEFLTYFQNEAQLDKSGLPSDRFFAERPEGSVSTLKIQRTQQEDSAVYLCASSLVGTGSTGELFFGEGSRLTVL.

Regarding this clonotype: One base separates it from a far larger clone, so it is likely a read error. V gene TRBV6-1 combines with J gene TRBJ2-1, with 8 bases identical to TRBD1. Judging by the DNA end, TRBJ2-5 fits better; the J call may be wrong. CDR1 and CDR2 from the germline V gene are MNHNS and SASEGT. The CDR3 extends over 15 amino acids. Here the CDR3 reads CANSEESGGAGTQYF. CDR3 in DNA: TGTGCCAACAGTGAAGAGTCAGGGGGCGCGGGGACCCAGTACTTC.

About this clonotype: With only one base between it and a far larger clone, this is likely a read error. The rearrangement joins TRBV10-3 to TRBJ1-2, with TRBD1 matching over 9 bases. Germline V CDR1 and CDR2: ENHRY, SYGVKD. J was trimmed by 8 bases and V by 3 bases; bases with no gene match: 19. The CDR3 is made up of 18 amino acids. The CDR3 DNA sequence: TGTGCCATCAGTGAAGACGTCGGACAGGGGCTCTTGCGGTACGGCTACACCTTC. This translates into CAISEDVGQGLLRYGYTF.

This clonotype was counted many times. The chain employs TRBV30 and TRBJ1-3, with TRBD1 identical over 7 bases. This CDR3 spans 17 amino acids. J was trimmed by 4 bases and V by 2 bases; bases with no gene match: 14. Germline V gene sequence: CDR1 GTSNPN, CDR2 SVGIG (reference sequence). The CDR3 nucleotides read TGTGCCTGGAGTACACCTCAGGGGGGCTTACAGGGAAACACCATATATTTT. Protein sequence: CAWSTPQGGLQGNTIYF. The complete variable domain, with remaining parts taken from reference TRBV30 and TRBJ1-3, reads SQTIHQWPATLVQPVGSPLSLECTVEGTSNPNLYWYRQAAGRGLQLLFYSVGIGQISSEVPQNLSASRPQDRQFILSSKKLLLSDSGFYLCAWSTPQGGLQGNTIYFGEGSWLTVV.

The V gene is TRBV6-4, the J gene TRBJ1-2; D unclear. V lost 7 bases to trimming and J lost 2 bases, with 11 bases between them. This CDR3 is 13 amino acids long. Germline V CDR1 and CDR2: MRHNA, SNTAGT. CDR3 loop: CASTQGRNYGYTF. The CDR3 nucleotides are TGTGCCAGCACCCAAGGGAGAAACTATGGCTACACCTTC.

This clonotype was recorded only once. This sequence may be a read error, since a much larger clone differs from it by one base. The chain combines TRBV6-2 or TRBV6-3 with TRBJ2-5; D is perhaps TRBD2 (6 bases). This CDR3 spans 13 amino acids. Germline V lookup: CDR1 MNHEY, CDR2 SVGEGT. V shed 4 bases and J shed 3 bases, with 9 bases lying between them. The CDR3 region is CASSWGLKETQYF. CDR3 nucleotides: TGTGCCAGCAGTTGGGGACTGAAAGAGACCCAGTACTTC.

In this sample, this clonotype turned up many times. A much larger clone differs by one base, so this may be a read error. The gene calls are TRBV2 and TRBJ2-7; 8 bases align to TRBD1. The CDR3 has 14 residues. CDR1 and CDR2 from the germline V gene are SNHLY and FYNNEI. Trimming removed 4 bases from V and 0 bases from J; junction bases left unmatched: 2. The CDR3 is CASSGQGTSYEQYF. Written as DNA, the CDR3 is TGTGCCAGCAGTGGACAGGGGACCTCCTACGAGCAGTACTTC.

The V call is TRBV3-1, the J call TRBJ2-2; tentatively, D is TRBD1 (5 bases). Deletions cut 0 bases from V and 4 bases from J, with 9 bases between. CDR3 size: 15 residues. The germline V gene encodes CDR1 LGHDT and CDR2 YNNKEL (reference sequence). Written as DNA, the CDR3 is TGTGCCAGCAGCCAAGAGGGGCGGATCACCGGGGAGCTGTTTTTT. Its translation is CASSQEGRITGELFF.

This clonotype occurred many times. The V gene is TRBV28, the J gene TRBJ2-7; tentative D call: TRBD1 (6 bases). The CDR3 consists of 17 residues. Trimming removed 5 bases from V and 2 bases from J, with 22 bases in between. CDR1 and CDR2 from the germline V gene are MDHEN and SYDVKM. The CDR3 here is CASSHTRGRKGTYEQYF. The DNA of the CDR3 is TGTGCCAGCAGTCACACAAGGGGGAGAAAGGGAACCTACGAGCAGTACTTC. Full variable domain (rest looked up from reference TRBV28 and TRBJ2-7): DVKVTQSSRYLVKRTGEKVFLECVQDMDHENMFWYRQDPGLGLRLIYFSYDVKMKEKGDIPEGYSVSREKKERFSLILESASTNQTSMYLCASSHTRGRKGTYEQYFGPGTRLTVT.

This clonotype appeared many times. This CDR3 is CASSPRGGYTEAFF. The CDR3 bases are TGTGCCAGCAGCCCCAGGGGTGGGTACACTGAAGCTTTCTTT. The chain has TRBV7-3 and TRBJ1-1, with D perhaps TRBD1 (6 bases). This CDR3 is 14 amino acids long. Between the trimmed V and J ends, which lost 5 bases and 3 bases, there was a span of 13 bases. Germline assignment: CDR1 SGHTA and CDR2 FQGTGA.